One sample yielded the 32 T cell receptor beta chains listed below, sequenced in a study of blood T cells in healthy people across ages. A second PCR of about 7 to 12 cycles used a sample-barcoded 5' primer and a J-beta primer mix. TCRdb redid the calling of the 5' RACE reads with MiXCR, one entry per CDR3 protein. The top ten hold approximately 32% of the sample, which has about 680,000 distinct CDR3 sequences, around 48% seen once. The source material was blood. The receptors were sampled from a woman aged 55-69 years in good health.

In this sample, this clonotype turned up a few times. The chain is built from TRBV11-2 and TRBJ2-3; perhaps TRBD2 as D (6 bases). Trimming left V 5 bases short and J 4 bases short, with 19 bases between. Germline assignment: CDR1 SGHAT and CDR2 FQNNGV. The CDR3 totals 16 residues. The DNA for the CDR3 is TGTGCCAGCAGCCCCTGGGGACGGGCTAGCGCAGATACGCAGTATTTT. It yields the protein CASSPWGRASADTQYF.

The chain recombines TRBV6-2 or TRBV6-3 with TRBJ2-7; D is unclear. From germline, CDR1 is MNHEY and CDR2 SVGEGT. The V and J ends lost 5 bases and 4 bases respectively, with 9 bases between them. The CDR3 length is 12 residues. The CDR3 DNA reads as TGTGCCAGCAGTGCAACCCCTTACGAGCAGTACTTC. Its translation is CASSATPYEQYF.

This clonotype came up a few times. The chain has TRBV7-2 and TRBJ1-4; 8 positions agree with TRBD1. Per germline, CDR1 SGHTA and CDR2 FQGNSA. The CDR3 totals 16 residues. The J segment lost 5 bases and the V segment lost 2 bases, leaving 7 bases of the junction unmatched. The CDR3 coding sequence is TGTGCCAGCAGCTTATACGGACAGGGCGGGAATGAAAAACTGTTTTTT. It encodes CASSLYGQGGNEKLFF.

Only a few counts were recorded for this clonotype. The chain couples TRBV4-3 to TRBJ2-1; 8 bases are shared with TRBD1. The junction had 5 bases not matched to a gene; V was cut back by 4 bases and J by 6 bases. CDR1 is LGHNA, CDR2 YSLEER, per germline. The CDR3 spans 14 residues. CDR3 sequence: CASSLGQGGNEQFF. The CDR3 DNA reads TGCGCCAGCAGCCTCGGACAGGGAGGCAATGAGCAGTTCTTC.

The gene calls are TRBV6-6 and TRBJ2-7; 12 bases are shared with TRBD2. The CDR3 covers 16 residues. The germline CDR1 and CDR2 sequences are MNHNY and SVGAGI (reference sequence). The V segment lost 4 bases and the J segment 7 bases; nucleotides outside the gene matches: 11. The CDR3 reads CASSSWTSGDAKEQYF. The CDR3 DNA is TGTGCCAGCAGTTCCTGGACTAGCGGGGACGCTAAGGAGCAGTACTTC.

The chain uses TRBV4-3 and TRBJ1-5; D is ambiguous. The CDR3 totals 14 residues. Trimming shortened V by 0 bases and J by 7 bases, and 10 bases separated the two germline ends. Germline V gives CDR1 LGHNA, CDR2 YSLEER. CDR3 coding DNA: TGCGCCAGCAGCCAAGATTGGGTGCGGCAGCCCCAGCATTTT. It codes for CASSQDWVRQPQHF.

In its sample, this clonotype was seen a few times. The chain is built from TRBV6-1 and TRBJ2-5; D is ambiguous. This CDR3 is 10 amino acids long. The V end lost 3 bases, the J end lost 11 bases, and 7 bases lay between the germline ends. Germline CDR1 and CDR2: MNHNS and SASEGT. The CDR3 loop is CASSDQVQYF. CDR3 DNA sequence: TGTGCCAGCAGTGATCAGGTGCAGTACTTC.

This clonotype was recorded a few times. This sequence joins TRBV7-3 and TRBJ2-3; 7 bases match TRBD2. V lost 5 bases to trimming and J lost 4 bases; unmatched junction nucleotides: 6. From germline, CDR1 is SGHTA and CDR2 FQGTGA. The CDR3 consists of 14 residues. The DNA for the CDR3 is TGTGCCAGCAGCCGGGACTACAAGTCAGATACGCAGTATTTT. This sequence encodes CASSRDYKSDTQYF.

The V call is TRBV28, the J call TRBJ1-4; D possibly corresponds to TRBD1 (5 bases). The CDR3 spans 14 residues. The germline gives CDR1 MDHEN, CDR2 SYDVKM. V was cut by 7 bases and J by 6 bases, with 15 bases left in between. CDR3 residues: CASNLPGGHEKLFF. CDR3 coding DNA: TGTGCCAGCAACCTCCCCGGGGGTCATGAAAAACTGTTTTTT.

The chain has TRBV12-3 or TRBV12-4 and TRBJ2-5, with 9 bases lining up with TRBD2. This CDR3 has 15 amino acids. V shed 5 bases, J shed 5 bases, and the junction held 9 bases outside the gene matches. CDR3 DNA: TGTGCCAGCAGTCGCTTTGCGGGAGGGGGTGAGACCCAGTACTTC. Translated: CASSRFAGGGETQYF.

J is TRBJ1-1 and V is TRBV9; no reliable D call. V lost 0 bases and J lost 2, with 14 bases in between. The germline gives CDR1 SGDLS, CDR2 YYNGEE. The CDR3 runs 16 residues. The CDR3 spells CASSVGALGPNTEAFF. The DNA of the CDR3 is TGTGCCAGCAGCGTAGGGGCCCTCGGGCCCAACACTGAAGCTTTCTTT.

V gene TRBV9 combines with J gene TRBJ2-3; D remains ambiguous. Deletions cut 0 bases from V and 2 bases from J, with 7 bases between. The CDR3 consists of 14 residues. Germline values: CDR1 SGDLS, CDR2 YYNGEE. The CDR3 DNA reads TGTGCCAGCAGCGTAGGGCGCCTCACAGATACGCAGTATTTT. This translates into CASSVGRLTDTQYF.

This clonotype showed up just once. The rearrangement joins TRBV27 to TRBJ2-5, with D possibly being TRBD1 or TRBD2 (7 bases each). The CDR3 is 16 residues long. Deletions cut 0 bases from V and 5 bases from J, with 16 bases between. CDR1 is MNHEY and CDR2 is SMNVEV in the germline V gene (reference sequence). The CDR3 region has the DNA TGTGCCAGCAGTTTATCGGGAGGGGGCTTGAGGGAGACCCAGTACTTC. As protein: CASSLSGGGLRETQYF.

The CDR3 spells CASSRDRVGNTQYF. CDR3 in DNA: TGTGCCAGCAGCCGGGACAGGGTGGGAAATACGCAGTATTTT. The J gene is TRBJ2-3, the V gene TRBV7-2; 9 nucleotides match TRBD1. The CDR3 sequence is 14 residues long. The germline V gene encodes CDR1 SGHTA and CDR2 FQGNSA. The V gene end was trimmed by 5 bases and the J gene end by 7 bases; junction bases not matched to a gene: 7.

As DNA, the CDR3 is TGTGCCAGCAGCGGACAGGGGTGGGGCTACACCTTC. Translation: CASSGQGWGYTF. This rearrangement joins TRBV25-1 to TRBJ1-2, with 9 bases matching TRBD1. Unmatched junction bases numbered 4, after V lost 6 bases and J lost 8 bases. Looked up from germline, CDR1 is MGHDK and CDR2 is SYGVNS. This CDR3 contains 12 residues.

This clonotype was observed many times. This CDR3 is CSFTISGEQYF. CDR3 bases: TGCAGCTTCACTATAAGCGGCGAGCAGTACTTC. The V call is TRBV29-1, the J call TRBJ2-7; the D gene is possibly TRBD2 (5 bases). V lost 8 bases and J 6 bases, leaving 14 bases between the germline ends. Germline CDR1 and CDR2: SQVTM and ANQGSEA. The CDR3 sequence is 11 residues long.

V gene TRBV27 combines with J gene TRBJ2-7, with D uncertain. The CDR3 contains 15 residues. Germline CDR1 MNHEY, CDR2 SMNVEV (reference sequence). Trimming left V 2 bases short and J 3 bases short, with 14 bases between. The CDR3 DNA reads TGTGCCAGCAGTTTACGTCCGGATTCTAGCTACGAGCAGTACTTC. This translates into CASSLRPDSSYEQYF.

The V and J genes are TRBV4-1 and TRBJ2-1, with TRBD2 identical over 9 bases. This CDR3 contains 16 residues. The V gene end was trimmed by 1 base and the J gene end by 6 bases; junction bases not matched to a gene: 7. In germline, CDR1 is MGHRA, CDR2 YSYEKL. The CDR3 here is CASSQGGGRAFNEQFF. CDR3 nucleotide sequence: TGCGCCAGCAGCCAAGGTGGCGGGAGGGCTTTCAATGAGCAGTTCTTC.

The V and J genes are TRBV7-2 and TRBJ2-5; TRBD2 aligns across 7 bases. The CDR3 contains 13 residues. The ends lost 5 bases at V and 13 bases at J; junction bases unmatched: 13. CDR1 is SGHTA and CDR2 is FQGNSA in the germline V gene. The CDR3 nucleotides read TGTGCCAGCAGCCTGGGGAGGGAAGTCCCCGCGTACTTC. Translating it yields CASSLGREVPAYF. Variable domain in full (rest from reference TRBV7-2 and TRBJ2-5): GAGVSQSPSNKVTEKGKDVELRCDPISGHTALYWYRQSLGQGLEFLIYFQGNSAPDKSGLPSDRFSAERTGGSVSTLTIQRTQQEDSAVYLCASSLGREVPAYFGPGTRLLVL.

The chain combines TRBV5-6 with TRBJ2-5; D remains ambiguous. This CDR3 is 15 amino acids long. The germline CDR1 and CDR2 sequences are SGHDT and YYEEEE. Trimming cost V 0 bases and J 5 bases, with 14 bases left between them. This CDR3 is CASSLVTGKRETQYF. The DNA for the CDR3 is TGTGCCAGCAGCTTGGTAACGGGTAAGAGGGAGACCCAGTACTTC.

V and J are TRBV20-1 and TRBJ2-1; D ambiguous. This CDR3 is 12 amino acids long. The germline V and J ends were trimmed by 3 bases and 4 bases, with 7 bases remaining between them. Germline lookup yields CDR1 DFQATT and CDR2 SNEGSKA (reference sequence). The CDR3 DNA reads as TGCAGTGCTAGCCCTCTATACAATGAGCAGTTCTTC. Its translation: CSASPLYNEQFF.

The J gene is TRBJ2-3, the V gene TRBV5-8, with D possibly TRBD1 on 6 matching bases. The CDR3 is 16 residues long. CDR1 and CDR2 (germline): SGHTS, YDEGEE. V dropped 3 bases and J dropped 0 bases, with 14 bases sitting between them. The CDR3 loop is CASSSRTGRSTDTQYF. The DNA of the CDR3 is TGTGCCAGCAGCTCACGAACAGGGCGGAGCACAGATACGCAGTATTTT.

The chain has TRBV5-4 and TRBJ2-1, with 11 bases identical to TRBD2. Germline-derived CDR1 and CDR2 are SGHNT and YYREEE (reference sequence). CDR3 length: 16 residues. The V gene end was trimmed by 5 bases and the J gene end by 4 bases; junction bases not matched to a gene: 8. CDR3 sequence reads: CASSTRLAGLYNEQFF. CDR3 nucleotide sequence: TGTGCCAGCAGTACCCGACTAGCGGGATTATACAATGAGCAGTTCTTC.

Many counts were recorded for this clonotype. V usage is TRBV20-1 and J usage is TRBJ1-1; D remains unclear. CDR1 is DFQATT, CDR2 SNEGSKA, per germline (reference sequence). The CDR3 sequence is 15 residues long. V shed 0 bases and J shed 1 base, with 12 bases lying between them. CDR3 bases: TGCAGTGCTAGAGATTGGCCTACACCGAACACTGAAGCTTTCTTT. Its translation is CSARDWPTPNTEAFF.

This clonotype was seen many times. This chain links TRBV11-1 with TRBJ2-5; perhaps D is TRBD1 or TRBD2 (5 bases each). V lost 5 bases and J lost 1, with 11 bases in between. Looked up from germline, CDR1 is SGHAT and CDR2 is FQDESV (reference sequence). The CDR3 extends over 14 amino acids. CDR3 bases: TGTGCCAGCAGCCCCAGGGACGCCCAAGAGACCCAGTACTTC. This translates into CASSPRDAQETQYF.

The chain links TRBV5-1 to TRBJ2-7, with TRBD1 matching 9 bases. The ends lost 3 bases at V and 2 bases at J; junction bases unmatched: 6. This CDR3 has 15 residues. Germline-derived CDR1 and CDR2 are SGHRS and YFSETQ. The CDR3: CASSSAGQGPYEQYF. CDR3 DNA sequence: TGCGCCAGCAGCTCGGCGGGACAGGGACCCTACGAGCAGTACTTC.

The CDR3 region has the DNA TGCAGTGCGAAAAGGCAGGACGAATCTTACGAGCAGTACTTC. The encoded protein is CSAKRQDESYEQYF. This chain joins TRBV20-1 and TRBJ2-5; no firm D call. The J call may be faulty, since TRBJ2-7 better matches the DNA end. CDR1 and CDR2 (germline): DFQATT, SNEGSKA (reference sequence). The CDR3 is 14 residues long.

CDR3 bases: TGCAGTGCTTACTCGGACATGGACGAGCAGTACTTC. It translates to CSAYSDMDEQYF. V and J are TRBV20-1 and TRBJ2-7; TRBD1 is a possible D gene (5 bases). V was pared by 5 bases and J by 5 bases, with 13 bases between. Germline values: CDR1 DFQATT, CDR2 SNEGSKA (reference sequence). This CDR3 has 12 amino acids.

The V and J genes are TRBV5-1 and TRBJ2-7; 12 nucleotides align to TRBD1. V lost 0 bases and J lost 1; bases outside the gene matches: 8. The germline V gene has CDR1 SGHRS and CDR2 YFSETQ. CDR3 length equals 18 residues. In nucleotides, the CDR3 is TGCGCCAGCAGCTTGGAGGGACAGGGGGCGATTGGATCCTACGAGCAGTACTTC. Translation: CASSLEGQGAIGSYEQYF.

The chain combines TRBV21-1 with TRBJ1-1; the DNA was not used to check the table's D call, TRBD1. TRBV21-1 is a known pseudogene. This CDR3 spans 20 amino acids. In DNA, the CDR3 is TGTGCCAGCAGCAAAGCGCGGAGGTCCTACCCGGCGGGACCGAACACTGAAGCTTTCTTT. Its translation: CASSKARRSYPAGPNTEAFF.

The chain has TRBV27 and TRBJ2-6; the D is unclear. In germline, CDR1 is MNHEY, CDR2 SMNVEV (reference sequence). This CDR3 is built from 14 residues. Trimming cost V 6 bases and J 4 bases, with 10 bases left between them. CDR3 region: CASSSPRGANVLTF. CDR3 sequence (DNA): TGTGCCAGCAGCTCCCCACGAGGGGCCAACGTCCTGACTTTC.

The V gene is TRBV15, the J gene TRBJ2-3; the match to TRBD2 covers 9 bases. The germline V gene has CDR1 LNHNV and CDR2 YYDKDF (reference sequence). This CDR3 is built from 15 residues. V lost 5 bases and J lost 3; bases outside the gene matches: 6. The CDR3 region has the DNA TGTGCCACCAGCCCTCGAAGCGGGGGGACAGATACGCAGTATTTT. Encoded protein: CATSPRSGGTDTQYF.